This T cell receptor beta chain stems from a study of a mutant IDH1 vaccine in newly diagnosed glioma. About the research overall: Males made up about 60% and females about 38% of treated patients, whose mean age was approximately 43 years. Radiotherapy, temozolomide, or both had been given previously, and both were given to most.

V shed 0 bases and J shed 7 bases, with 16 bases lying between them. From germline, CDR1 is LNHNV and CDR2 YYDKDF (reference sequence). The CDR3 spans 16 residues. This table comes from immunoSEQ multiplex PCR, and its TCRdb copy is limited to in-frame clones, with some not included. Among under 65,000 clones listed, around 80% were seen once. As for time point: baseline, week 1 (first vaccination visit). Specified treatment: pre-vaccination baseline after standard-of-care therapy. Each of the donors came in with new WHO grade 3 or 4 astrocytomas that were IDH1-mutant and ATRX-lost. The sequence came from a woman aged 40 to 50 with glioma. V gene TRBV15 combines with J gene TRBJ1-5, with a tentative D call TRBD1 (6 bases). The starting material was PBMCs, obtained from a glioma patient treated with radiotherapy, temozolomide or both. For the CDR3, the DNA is TGTGCCACCAGCAGAGATCTTGGGGGGCGGAACCAGCCCCAGCATTTT. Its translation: CATSRDLGGRNQPQHF. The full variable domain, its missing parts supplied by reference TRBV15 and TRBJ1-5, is DAMVIQNPRYQVTQFGKPVTLSCSQTLNHNVMYWYQQKSSQAPKLLFHYYDKDFNNEADTPDNFQSRRPNTSFCFLDIRSPGLGDTAMYLCATSRDLGGRNQPQHFGDGTRLSIL.